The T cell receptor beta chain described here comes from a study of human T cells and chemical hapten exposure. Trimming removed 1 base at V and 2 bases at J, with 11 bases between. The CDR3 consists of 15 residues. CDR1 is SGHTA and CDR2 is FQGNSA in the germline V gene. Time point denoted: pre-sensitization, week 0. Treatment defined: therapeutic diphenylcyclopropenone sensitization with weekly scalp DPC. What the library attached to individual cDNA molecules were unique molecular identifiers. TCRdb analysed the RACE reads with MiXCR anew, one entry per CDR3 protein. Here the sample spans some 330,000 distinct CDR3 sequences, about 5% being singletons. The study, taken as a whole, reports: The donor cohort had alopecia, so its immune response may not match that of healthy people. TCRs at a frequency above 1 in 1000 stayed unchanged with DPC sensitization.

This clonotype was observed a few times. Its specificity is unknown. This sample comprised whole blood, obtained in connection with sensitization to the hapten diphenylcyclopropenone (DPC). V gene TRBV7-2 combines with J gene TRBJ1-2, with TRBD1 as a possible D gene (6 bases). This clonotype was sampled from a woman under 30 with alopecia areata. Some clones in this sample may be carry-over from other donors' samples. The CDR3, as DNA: TGTGCCAGCAGCTTAGAGGCCAGGGGAAACTATGGCTACACCTTC. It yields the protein CASSLEARGNYGYTF.